This T cell receptor beta chain stems from a study of blood T cell repertoires in COVID-19 (dated by TCRdb to 2018 to 2021). Looking at the study overall: Samples from collaborators originated in the United States, Italy and Spain and spanned both the acute and convalescent phases of COVID-19. The material from the prospective study consisted of cDNA or gDNA derived from T cells, B-cell-depleted T cells, or PBMCs. The dataset comprised deeply sampled blood TCRbeta repertoires from subjects exposed to, actively infected with, or recovered from COVID-19. The repertoires were made available in a free public database intended to serve as a resource for research on the immune response to SARS-CoV-2. The samples were drawn from two sources: the first 160 participants of the ongoing ImmuneRACE study, and approximately 1,300 subjects contributed by 6 global collaborators. Sample metadata almost always included a de-identified subject ID, COVID-19 status, age in years and sex. Where HLA class I and class II types were available, the types were taken from metadata supplied by the sample provider, not from assay-based typing.

Whole blood was collected in K2EDTA tubes by collaborating institutions according to the institutions' own protocols. For TCRbeta analysis, collaborators shipped samples in one of three forms: frozen whole blood, isolated PBMCs, or DNA extracted from either of those sample types. CDR3 length: 20 amino acids, cysteine to phenylalanine. Left in the record is the CDR3 DNA by itself, 60 bases read in frame from the first base. Trimming takes 6 bases off V and 1 base off J; junction bases not matched to a gene: 16. CDR1 and CDR2, per the germline V gene, are SGHNT and YENEEA. What the work shows at the level of the full study, not this receptor alone: How much clinical and demographic metadata was included differed by source and by participant, and the metadata was provided uncurated.

TCRbeta CDR3 regions were amplified from genomic DNA by means of the immunoSEQ Assay, a bias-controlled multiplex PCR. On the study's bioinformatics: Within the assay, amplification of reference gene primers was used to estimate how many nucleated cells each sample contained. Sequence reads were collapsed and filtered to measure the absolute abundance of every unique TCRbeta CDR3 rearrangement. For each sample, productive Simpson clonality was calculated by taking the square root of Simpson's diversity index across productive rearrangements. TCRdb mirrors the immuneACCESS table, restricted to in-frame sequences. Some clones are absent from its copies; in checked studies, under half trace to an unresolved V gene, and the reason for the others is unknown. For V, J and clone size, that table is used; D and trimming come from the DNA. Across this sample there are 60,000 to 75,000 clones, with approximately 85% seen only once. Jointly, the top ten make up 5.1% of the sample.

With respect to this clone: The antigen it binds to is not known. No much larger clone is present one base from it, and per-base qualities are unavailable.

The source of this sequence is a human donor in a cohort sampled during active COVID-19. Sequenced sample: peripheral blood. The rearrangement combines TRBV11-3 with TRBJ2-2; TRBD2 matches 11 bases in the middle. The CDR3 region: CASRRLGSLAGARNTGELFF. The nucleotide sequence reads TGTGCCAGCAGACGATTAGGTTCACTAGCGGGAGCTCGGAACACCGGGGAGCTGTTTTTT.